This T cell receptor beta chain comes out of a study of shared clonotypes between healthy human individuals. As for the study in general: In total, the donors were a couple of women and a few men aged 18 to 49. General study results and limits: Non-shared clonotypes displayed generation probabilities falling below those of clonotypes present in all four donors.

Worth noting for this clone: The antigen is not known.

Each subset's genomic DNA was split evenly across several immunoSEQ plates. Sequencing was performed with immunoSEQ multiplex PCR; in TCRdb, only in-frame clones are kept and a portion is missing. The sample lists about 750,000 clones; about 92% were seen once. The CDR3 is 14 residues long. V lost 4 bases to trimming and J lost 4 bases, with 13 bases between them. The germline CDR1 and CDR2 sequences are SGHDN and FVKESK. Naive CD8 cells were CD45RO-negative, positively selected for CCR7, excluding terminally differentiated effector memory CD45RA+ cells. This chain uses TRBV14 with TRBJ2-5; TRBD1 might be the D (6 bases). This clonotype was sampled from a man under 40 in good health. Sequencing input: naive CD8+ T cells sorted from blood. This CDR3 is CASSPAGAGETQYF. The CDR3 DNA follows: TGTGCCAGCAGCCCGGCAGGGGCTGGAGAGACCCAGTACTTC.